These 23 T cell receptor beta chains were all obtained from the same sample, sequenced in a study of blood T cell repertoires in COVID-19. The protocol was immunoSEQ multiplex PCR, while the TCRdb copy is restricted to in-frame clones and leaves out a portion. The sample shows fewer than 80,000 clones, around 67% of them seen only once. Sequenced: peripheral blood. Receptors originate from a man aged 55 to 70 with acute or convalescent COVID-19.

This clone turned up a few times. The chain has TRBV3-1 (or the pseudogene TRBV3-2) and TRBJ2-7; D perhaps matches TRBD1 (5 bases). Germline V gene lookup returns CDR1 LGHDT and CDR2 YNNKEL (reference sequence). The CDR3 has 12 residues. The V gene lost 3 bases and the J gene lost 5 bases, with 8 bases spanning the gap. This CDR3 reads CASSQGQDEQYV. CDR3 bases: TGTGCCAGCAGCCAGGGGCAAGACGAGCAGTACGTC.

The chain links TRBV30 to TRBJ1-3; D gene ambiguous. Trimming removed 3 bases from V and 1 base from J, with 19 bases in between. CDR3 length: 17 amino acids. Germline CDR1 is GTSNPN and CDR2 is SVGIG (reference sequence). This CDR3 reads CAWSVRRGVVSGNTIYF. In DNA form, the CDR3 reads TGTGCCTGGAGCGTTCGACGGGGAGTTGTTTCTGGAAACACCATATATTTT.

The chain has TRBV11-2 and TRBJ1-5; the D is unclear. The CDR3 covers 13 residues. Trimming removed 0 bases at V and 7 bases at J, with 7 bases between. Germline lookup yields CDR1 SGHAT and CDR2 FQNNGV. The CDR3 bases are TGTGCCAGCAGCTTAGATAACGGGCAGCCCCAGCATTTT. It yields the protein CASSLDNGQPQHF.

The chain joins TRBV5-1 to TRBJ2-5; no clear D. The germline V and J ends were trimmed by 6 bases and 1 base, with 10 bases remaining between them. The CDR3 is 13 residues long. From germline, CDR1 is SGHRS and CDR2 YFSETQ. The chain's CDR3 is CASTASRQETQYF. CDR3 bases: TGCGCCAGCACCGCAAGCCGCCAAGAGACCCAGTACTTC.

For the CDR3, the DNA is TGTGCCAGCAGACAGGGGATCGCAGAGACCCAGTACTTC. It yields the protein CASRQGIAETQYF. The V call is TRBV6-5, the J call TRBJ2-5, with TRBD1 identical over 7 bases. With 6 bases clipped from V and 4 bases from J, the junction kept 5 bases outside the gene matches. This CDR3 contains 13 residues. CDR1 is MNHEY, CDR2 SVGAGI, per germline.

There are many counts of this clone. The chain recombines TRBV6-6 with TRBJ1-3; D is ambiguous. V was shortened by 4 bases and J by 0 bases, with 13 bases between the two germline ends. Germline CDR1 is MNHNY and CDR2 is SVGAGI (reference sequence). The CDR3 contains 16 residues. In DNA, the CDR3 is TGTGCCAGCAGTTTTTCTGCAGCGTCCTCTGGAAACACCATATATTTT. This translates into CASSFSAASSGNTIYF.

This clone appeared a few times. The rearrangement links TRBV6-5 to TRBJ1-1; D possibly corresponds to TRBD1 (5 bases). Germline lookup yields CDR1 MNHEY and CDR2 SVGAGI. Trimming cost V 0 bases and J 6 bases, with 14 bases left between them. The CDR3 spans 15 residues. CDR3 amino acids: CASSYSREGGAEAFF. The CDR3 coding sequence is TGTGCCAGCAGTTACTCGAGGGAGGGAGGGGCTGAAGCTTTCTTT.

This chain uses TRBV14 with TRBJ2-1, with 8 bases identical to TRBD2. V lost 0 bases to trimming and J lost 6 bases; unmatched junction nucleotides: 7. Per germline, CDR1 SGHDN and CDR2 FVKESK. The CDR3 loop spans 16 amino acids. The CDR3 DNA reads TGTGCCAGCAGCCAAGATCCAGCGGGAGCCCTCAATGAGCAGTTCTTC. The encoded protein is CASSQDPAGALNEQFF. Based on the CDR3 plus reference TRBV14 and TRBJ2-1, the full variable domain is EAGVTQFPSHSVIEKGQTVTLRCDPISGHDNLYWYRRVMGKEIKFLLHFVKESKQDESGMPNNRFLAERTGGTYSTLKVQPAELEDSGVYFCASSQDPAGALNEQFFGPGTRLTVL.

The V and J genes are TRBV4-1 and TRBJ2-2; the match to TRBD1 covers 8 bases. The CDR3 loop spans 16 amino acids. The J segment lost 4 bases and the V segment lost 2 bases, leaving 6 bases of the junction unmatched. The germline CDR1 and CDR2 sequences are MGHRA and YSYEKL. The CDR3 protein is CASSQLETGVTGELFF. The CDR3 DNA sequence: TGCGCCAGCAGCCAATTAGAGACAGGGGTCACCGGGGAGCTGTTTTTT.

In its sample, this clone was seen a few times. This chain uses TRBV4-1 with TRBJ2-3; 8 bases align to TRBD2. J gave up 5 bases and V 9 bases, and 4 bases lay outside the gene matches. Germline V lookup: CDR1 MGHRA, CDR2 YSYEKL. The CDR3 extends over 12 amino acids. CDR3 sequence (DNA): TGCGCCAGGGGACTAGTCGGAGATACGCAGTATTTT. It specifies CARGLVGDTQYF.

This rearrangement joins TRBV5-1 to TRBJ1-2; TRBD1 aligns across 10 bases. CDR3 length equals 13 residues. Germline CDR1 is SGHRS and CDR2 is YFSETQ. With V trimmed by 5 bases and J by 8 bases, 6 bases remained unmatched. CDR3 sequence reads: CASSSGTGVGYTF. In nucleotides, the CDR3 is TGCGCCAGCAGTTCCGGGACAGGGGTAGGCTACACCTTC.

Only one count was recorded for this clone. The chain recombines TRBV5-1 with TRBJ2-5; no reliable D call. Germline assignment: CDR1 SGHRS and CDR2 YFSETQ. CDR3 length: 14 residues. V was shortened by 1 base and J by 2 bases, with 9 bases between the two germline ends. CDR3 loop: CASSLSLDQETQYF. The DNA of the CDR3 is TGCGCCAGCAGCTTGAGTCTAGATCAAGAGACCCAGTACTTC.

Notes on this clone: Additional DNA sequences in this sample encode the identical CDR3. This chain uses TRBV6-5 with TRBJ1-1; tentative D call: TRBD1 (5 bases). This CDR3 is built from 13 residues. Trimming cost V 5 bases and J 3 bases, with 10 bases left between them. The germline gives CDR1 MNHEY, CDR2 SVGAGI. CDR3: CASSSTGDTEAFF. The CDR3 nucleotides read TGTGCCAGCAGTAGCACGGGGGACACTGAAGCTTTCTTT.

The genes are TRBV3-1 (or the pseudogene TRBV3-2) and TRBJ1-1, with D unclear. The CDR3 is 13 residues long. Germline V CDR1 and CDR2: LGHDT, YNNKEL (reference sequence). With 0 bases removed from V and 6 bases from J, the gap between germline ends came to 8 bases. CDR3 region: CASSQETAAEAFF. Here the CDR3 DNA reads TGTGCCAGCAGCCAAGAAACTGCCGCTGAAGCTTTCTTT.

This chain joins TRBV7-7 and TRBJ2-5; D unclear. This CDR3 region has 15 residues. With 0 bases removed from V and 1 base from J, the gap between germline ends came to 9 bases. CDR1 and CDR2 from the germline V gene are SSHAT and FNYEAQ (reference sequence). The CDR3 sequence is CASSLAWSTQETQYF. CDR3 nucleotide sequence: TGTGCCAGCAGCTTAGCGTGGTCTACCCAAGAGACCCAGTACTTC. The whole variable domain, remainder taken from reference TRBV7-7 and TRBJ2-5, is GAGVSQSPRYKVTKRGQDVTLRCDPISSHATLYWYQQALGQGPEFLTYFNYEAQPDKSGLPSDRFSAERPEGSISTLTIQRTEQRDSAMYRCASSLAWSTQETQYFGPGTRLLVL.

The gene calls are TRBV2 and TRBJ2-1, with 8 bases that match TRBD1. V lost 7 bases, J lost 6 bases, and 8 bases stayed unmatched. Germline V gene data show CDR1 as SNHLY and CDR2 as FYNNEI. The length of the CDR3 is 14 residues. The CDR3 reads CASTPNDRGNEQFF. CDR3 nucleotide sequence: TGTGCCAGCACCCCGAACGACAGGGGCAATGAGCAGTTCTTC.

V is TRBV6-5 and J is TRBJ1-1; D unresolved. This CDR3 has 13 amino acids. Germline lookup yields CDR1 MNHEY and CDR2 SVGAGI. V was clipped by 3 bases and J by 1 base, with 6 bases between them. CDR3 nucleotides: TGTGCCAGCAGTTATAACTCGAACACTGAAGCTTTCTTT. This gives the protein CASSYNSNTEAFF.

By frequency in the sample, this clone is medium-sized. V gene TRBV5-1 combines with J gene TRBJ2-1; D might be TRBD1 (5 bases). Germline CDR1 SGHRS, CDR2 YFSETQ. The CDR3 runs to 13 residues. V lost 5 bases and J 4 bases, leaving 10 bases between the germline ends. The CDR3 loop is CASRPDSYNEQFF. CDR3 DNA: TGCGCCAGCAGACCAGACAGTTACAATGAGCAGTTCTTC.

This clone has just a few counts. This rearrangement joins TRBV28 to TRBJ1-1, with D perhaps TRBD1 (5 bases). V was cut by 6 bases and J by 1 base, with 15 bases left in between. Germline assignment: CDR1 MDHEN and CDR2 SYDVKM. The CDR3 covers 15 residues. Here the CDR3 reads CASRPRGLGNTEAFF. Written as DNA, the CDR3 is TGTGCCAGCAGGCCCCGGGGGTTGGGGAACACTGAAGCTTTCTTT.

The J gene is TRBJ1-4, the V gene TRBV28; possibly TRBD1 for D (5 bases). Germline lookup yields CDR1 MDHEN and CDR2 SYDVKM. Deletions cut 7 bases from V and 8 bases from J, with 17 bases between. The CDR3 is 14 amino acids. The CDR3 spells CASTAPISGEKLFF. Written as DNA, the CDR3 is TGTGCCAGCACCGCCCCGATATCAGGGGAAAAACTGTTTTTT.

V gene TRBV3-1 (or the pseudogene TRBV3-2) combines with J gene TRBJ1-1; TRBD1 might be the D (6 bases). Germline V gene data show CDR1 as LGHDT and CDR2 as YNNKEL (reference sequence). Trimming pared 3 bases from V and 7 bases from J, leaving 15 bases between. The CDR3 loop spans 14 amino acids. DNA for the CDR3: TGTGCCAGCAGCCAGACAGGTCCCGGCGGTGAAGCTTTCTTT. As protein: CASSQTGPGGEAFF.

This clone appeared many times. One end of the junction varies from germline; a read error may be responsible. This chain uses TRBV27 with TRBJ1-2; TRBD1 matches at 9 bases. Germline CDR1 is MNHEY and CDR2 is SMNVEV (reference sequence). There are 16 residues in the CDR3. The CDR3 sequence is CASSPNSDRGNYRYTF. Written as DNA, the CDR3 is TGTGCCAGCAGTCCAAATTCGGACAGGGGTAACTATCGCTACACCTTC.

This clone came up many times. CDR3 residues: CASSLSEGYGYTF. As DNA, the CDR3 is TGCGCCAGCAGCTTGAGCGAAGGCTATGGCTACACCTTC. This chain links TRBV5-1 with TRBJ1-2, with D uncertain. Looked up from germline, CDR1 is SGHRS and CDR2 is YFSETQ. Between the trimmed V and J ends, which lost 1 base and 4 bases, there was a span of 8 bases. The CDR3 contains 13 residues.